The 31 T cell receptor beta chains in this list originate from one sample, sequenced in a study of T cell responses to AZD1222 COVID-19 vaccine. Assay used: immunoSEQ multiplex PCR; TCRdb lists only in-frame clones, some missing. The sample includes about 57,000 clones, 70% to 90% seen only once; the top ten take approximately 15%. This specimen consisted of peripheral blood, obtained on day 0 of AZD1222 vaccination. These receptors were taken from an adult in good health.

This chain connects TRBV27 to TRBJ2-3, with 12 bases matching TRBD2. There are 16 residues in the CDR3. The V gene's germline CDR1 is MNHEY and CDR2 SMNVEV (reference sequence). The ends lost 5 bases at V and 7 bases at J; junction bases unmatched: 10. Written as DNA, the CDR3 is TGTGCCAGCAGTCCCCGGACTAGCGGGATCCGATATACGCAGTATTTT. It is translated as CASSPRTSGIRYTQYF.

The genes are TRBV6-2 or TRBV6-3 and TRBJ2-7, with D unclear. The V gene's germline CDR1 is MNHEY and CDR2 SVGEGT. CDR3 length: 11 residues. Trimming took 6 bases from V and 4 from J, leaving 7 bases between them. The CDR3 sequence is CASSSWYEQYF. DNA of the CDR3: TGTGCCAGCAGCAGTTGGTACGAGCAGTACTTC.

The rearrangement links TRBV4-3 to TRBJ1-4; 10 positions match TRBD1. Germline V gives CDR1 LGHNA, CDR2 YSLEER. The CDR3 spans 17 residues. Trimming at V came to 4 bases and at J to 0 bases, leaving 5 bases not matched to a gene. The CDR3 nucleotides are TGCGCCAGCAGCCGCGACAGGGGGCCTCCAACTAATGAAAAACTGTTTTTT. Translating gives CASSRDRGPPTNEKLFF.

V and J are TRBV28 and TRBJ1-6, with D possibly TRBD1 on 6 matching bases. The germline V gene encodes CDR1 MDHEN and CDR2 SYDVKM. The CDR3 consists of 15 residues. Trimming removed 6 bases from V and 9 bases from J, with 18 bases in between. This chain's CDR3 is CASSWDTARGSPLHF. In nucleotides, the CDR3 is TGTGCCAGCAGCTGGGACACAGCCCGGGGTTCACCCCTCCACTTT.

The rearrangement joins TRBV6-5 to TRBJ1-1; TRBD1 agrees at 7 bases. V lost 6 bases, J lost 0 bases, and 4 bases stayed unmatched. This CDR3 spans 14 amino acids. The V gene's germline CDR1 is MNHEY and CDR2 SVGAGI. The CDR3 loop is CASSDQGVNTEAFF. For the CDR3, the DNA is TGTGCCAGCAGCGATCAGGGGGTGAACACTGAAGCTTTCTTT.

The chain joins TRBV7-3 to TRBJ1-1; D is undetermined. V lost 0 bases, J lost 1 base, and 0 bases lay in between. The germline CDR1 and CDR2 sequences are SGHTA and FQGTGA. This CDR3 region has 12 residues. The CDR3 protein is CASSLTNTEAFF. In DNA form, the CDR3 reads TGTGCCAGCAGCTTAACGAACACTGAAGCTTTCTTT.

The chain uses TRBV18 and TRBJ2-3; D is tentatively TRBD1 or TRBD2 (7 bases each). The germline V gene has CDR1 KGHSH and CDR2 LQKENI. The V end lost 3 bases, the J end lost 8 bases, and 18 bases lay between the germline ends. The CDR3 extends over 15 amino acids. The CDR3 loop is CASSPSPTGEGTQYF. In DNA, the CDR3 is TGTGCCAGCTCACCCTCCCCCACAGGGGAGGGTACGCAGTATTTT.

The J gene is TRBJ1-1, the V gene TRBV2, with TRBD1 as a possible D gene (5 bases). V lost 1 base, J lost 1 base, and 16 bases lay in between. The CDR3 runs to 17 residues. Germline CDR1 SNHLY, CDR2 FYNNEI. This CDR3 reads CASSEGDPGPWNTEAFF. CDR3 nucleotide sequence: TGTGCCAGCAGTGAAGGGGACCCGGGACCCTGGAACACTGAAGCTTTCTTT.

The chain is built from TRBV5-4 and TRBJ2-7; maybe TRBD2 (6 bases). The CDR3 is 17 residues long. The ends were cut back, 4 bases at V and 2 bases at J, with 22 bases in the middle. Germline assignment: CDR1 SGHNT and CDR2 YYREEE (reference sequence). CDR3 amino acids: CASSLNGGGALTYEQYF. In nucleotides, the CDR3 is TGTGCCAGCAGCCTGAATGGCGGAGGGGCTTTAACCTACGAGCAGTACTTC.

V gene TRBV28 combines with J gene TRBJ1-5; TRBD1 matches at 7 bases. Per germline, CDR1 MDHEN and CDR2 SYDVKM. V lost 9 bases and J lost 1; bases outside the gene matches: 6. The CDR3 covers 14 residues. CDR3 sequence: CASLPGQSNQPQHF. CDR3 bases: TGTGCCAGTCTACCGGGACAGAGCAATCAGCCCCAGCATTTT.

V gene TRBV7-2 combines with J gene TRBJ1-2, with D possibly being TRBD1 (6 bases). The CDR3 sequence is 16 residues long. V lost 3 bases to trimming and J lost 3 bases, with 17 bases between them. Germline CDR1 and CDR2: SGHTA and FQGNSA. CDR3 bases: TGTGCCAGCAGCTTGGGACACTTTGAGGAGGACTATGGCTACACCTTC. Translation: CASSLGHFEEDYGYTF.

This chain uses TRBV7-2 with TRBJ2-5; 14 bases align to TRBD2. Germline CDR1 is SGHTA and CDR2 is FQGNSA. The junction had 9 bases not matched to a gene; V was cut back by 5 bases and J by 4 bases. The CDR3 runs to 17 residues. The CDR3 here is CASSRRLAGGPPETQYF. CDR3 coding DNA: TGTGCCAGCAGCCGGCGACTAGCGGGAGGGCCACCAGAGACCCAGTACTTC. The full variable domain, rest sourced from reference TRBV7-2 and TRBJ2-5, is GAGVSQSPSNKVTEKGKDVELRCDPISGHTALYWYRQSLGQGLEFLIYFQGNSAPDKSGLPSDRFSAERTGGSVSTLTIQRTQQEDSAVYLCASSRRLAGGPPETQYFGPGTRLLVL.

This clone has just a few counts. This chain links TRBV4-2 with TRBJ2-1; the match to TRBD2 covers 8 bases. The V gene's germline CDR1 is LGHNA and CDR2 YNFKEQ. The CDR3 contains 17 residues. The trim removed 3 bases at V and 4 bases at J, leaving 11 bases unmatched. The CDR3 loop reads CASSHQEGGLVYNEQFF. In DNA, the CDR3 is TGTGCCAGCAGCCATCAAGAGGGGGGACTAGTGTACAATGAGCAGTTCTTC.

The chain couples TRBV5-4 to TRBJ1-1; D is perhaps TRBD1 (6 bases). This CDR3 is built from 14 residues. Germline V gives CDR1 SGHNT, CDR2 YYREEE (reference sequence). V lost 4 bases and J lost 0, with 10 bases in between. The CDR3 bases are TGTGCCAGCAGCAGGGACACCTTGAACACTGAAGCTTTCTTT. Translated: CASSRDTLNTEAFF.

The CDR3 DNA is TGTGCCAGCAGCTTAACAGGAGATGGGTCCTACGAGCAGTACTTC. Amino acids: CASSLTGDGSYEQYF. This chain links TRBV11-2 with TRBJ2-7; weak D call: TRBD1 (5 bases). From germline, CDR1 is SGHAT and CDR2 FQNNGV. This CDR3 is 15 amino acids long. V lost 2 bases, J lost 1 base, and 12 bases lay in between.

The chain employs TRBV28 and TRBJ2-6; D unresolved. V was clipped by 5 bases and J by 4 bases, with 12 bases between them. CDR3 length: 15 amino acids. Germline loops: CDR1 MDHEN, CDR2 SYDVKM. In DNA form, the CDR3 reads TGTGCCAGCAGTCCGCTAGATTCCGGGGCCAACGTCCTGACTTTC. Amino acid sequence: CASSPLDSGANVLTF.

This clone came up once. The rearrangement links TRBV14 to TRBJ2-3; D is unclear. This CDR3 contains 11 residues. V was shortened by 3 bases and J by 2 bases, with 0 bases between the two germline ends. Germline CDR1 is SGHDN and CDR2 is FVKESK. The CDR3 DNA sequence: TGTGCCAGCAGCCACACAGATACGCAGTATTTT. Translating gives CASSHTDTQYF.

This chain connects TRBV6-1 to TRBJ2-3; perhaps D is TRBD1 or TRBD2 (6 bases each). Germline V gives CDR1 MNHNS, CDR2 SASEGT. CDR3 length: 15 residues. V lost 0 bases and J lost 1, with 8 bases in between. For the CDR3, the DNA is TGTGCCAGCAGTGAAGCGGAGGGGGGCACAGATACGCAGTATTTT. This codes for CASSEAEGGTDTQYF.

The rearrangement links TRBV4-3 to TRBJ2-5, with D tentatively TRBD2 (6 bases). V gave up 2 bases and J gave up 3 bases, with 16 bases separating them. CDR3 size: 16 residues. CDR1 LGHNA and CDR2 YSLEER come from the germline V gene. In nucleotides, the CDR3 is TGCGCCAGCAGCCAAATCCGGGGCGGAGGGGAAGAGACCCAGTACTTC. Its translation is CASSQIRGGGEETQYF.

The sample holds a few counts of this clone. The chain carries TRBV7-2 and TRBJ1-2; D gene unclear. CDR3 length equals 14 residues. Germline CDR1 and CDR2: SGHTA and FQGNSA. V gave up 1 base and J gave up 1 base, with 7 bases separating them. The CDR3: CASSLGRFNYGYTF. CDR3 in DNA: TGTGCCAGCAGCTTAGGACGGTTTAACTATGGCTACACCTTC.

The rearrangement uses TRBV5-4 and TRBJ1-1; D gene uncertain. The CDR3 is 14 residues long. The germline V gene has CDR1 SGHNT and CDR2 YYREEE (reference sequence). V was cut by 2 bases and J by 1 base, with 9 bases left in between. Written as DNA, the CDR3 is TGTGCCAGCAGCTTAGGACTCCAGAACACTGAAGCTTTCTTT. Its translation: CASSLGLQNTEAFF.

This clone was observed a single time. The rearrangement links TRBV28 to TRBJ2-7, with D tentatively TRBD2 (5 bases). Looked up from germline, CDR1 is MDHEN and CDR2 is SYDVKM. The CDR3 totals 15 residues. V was shortened by 4 bases and J by 0 bases, with 13 bases between the two germline ends. CDR3 loop: CASSYPKAVSYEQYF. CDR3 nucleotide sequence: TGTGCCAGCAGTTACCCAAAAGCGGTCTCCTACGAGCAGTACTTC.

The chain combines TRBV10-3 with TRBJ1-1; TRBD1 matches at 7 bases. The V and J ends lost 10 bases and 5 bases, in that order; junction bases with no gene match: 10. The CDR3 sequence is 13 residues long. The germline gives CDR1 ENHRY, CDR2 SYGVKD. CDR3 sequence (DNA): TGTGCCACCAAGACAGGGAGCTGGACTGAAGCTTTCTTT. This sequence encodes CATKTGSWTEAFF.

The rearrangement joins TRBV3-1 (or the pseudogene TRBV3-2) to TRBJ2-2, with 8 bases that match TRBD1. V dropped 2 bases and J dropped 1; count of bases not matched to a gene: 6. Germline V CDR1 and CDR2: LGHDT, YNNKEL (reference sequence). The CDR3 covers 17 residues. The CDR3 nucleotides are TGTGCCAGCAGCCAACCTCCTGGGACAGGGAACACCGGGGAGCTGTTTTTT. It specifies CASSQPPGTGNTGELFF.

The genes are TRBV19 and TRBJ2-5; perhaps D is TRBD1 or TRBD2 (5 bases each). Trimming pared 4 bases from V and 2 bases from J, leaving 17 bases between. The CDR3 consists of 16 residues. From germline, CDR1 is LNHDA and CDR2 SQIVND (reference sequence). CDR3 region: CASSNRGRAFQETQYF. The CDR3 nucleotides are TGTGCCAGTAGTAACCGGGGCAGAGCCTTTCAAGAGACCCAGTACTTC.

The chain employs TRBV30 and TRBJ1-2, with D uncertain. This CDR3 has 17 amino acids. CDR1 is GTSNPN, CDR2 SVGIG, per germline (reference sequence). Trimming removed 8 bases from V and 7 bases from J, with 32 bases in between. The CDR3, as DNA: TGTGCCAGCAACCCTCCGGGGTCGGGGTTTCGGTTGGCTGGCTACACCTTC. As protein: CASNPPGSGFRLAGYTF.

The rearrangement uses TRBV9 and TRBJ2-1, with 7 bases aligning to TRBD2. Germline CDR1 reads SGDLS; CDR2 reads YYNGEE. After removal of 4 bases from V and 0 bases from J, the junction contained 7 bases not matched to a gene. This CDR3 is 16 amino acids long. This chain's CDR3 is CASSSTVAGSYNEQFF. DNA of the CDR3: TGTGCCAGCAGCTCTACGGTAGCGGGCTCCTACAATGAGCAGTTCTTC.

V is TRBV27 and J is TRBJ1-6; 7 bases are a match to TRBD1. CDR3 length equals 14 residues. J was trimmed by 8 bases and V by 6 bases; bases with no gene match: 7. CDR1 and CDR2 from the germline V gene are MNHEY and SMNVEV (reference sequence). The CDR3 loop is CASRRQGDDSPLHF. The CDR3, as DNA: TGTGCCAGCAGGAGACAGGGCGACGATTCACCCCTCCACTTT.

This chain links TRBV30 with TRBJ1-4; a possible D gene is TRBD1 (5 bases). CDR3 length equals 16 residues. CDR1 and CDR2 from the germline V gene are GTSNPN and SVGIG (reference sequence). Trimming pared 0 bases from V and 8 bases from J, leaving 19 bases between. The CDR3 sequence is CAWSVYQGAEREKLFF. In nucleotides, the CDR3 is TGTGCCTGGAGTGTATATCAGGGAGCGGAAAGGGAAAAACTGTTTTTT.

The V gene is TRBV5-8, the J gene TRBJ1-5; 9 bases map to TRBD1. Germline assignment: CDR1 SGHTS and CDR2 YDEGEE. The J segment lost 4 bases and the V segment lost 3 bases, leaving 11 bases of the junction unmatched. The CDR3 has 17 residues. The CDR3 spells CASSSGTGTSGNQPQHF. DNA for the CDR3: TGTGCCAGCAGCTCCGGGACAGGGACTTCGGGTAATCAGCCCCAGCATTTT.

V is TRBV5-1 and J is TRBJ2-2; TRBD2 agrees at 8 bases. This CDR3 is built from 17 residues. The germline V gene has CDR1 SGHRS and CDR2 YFSETQ. Germline trimming cut 4 bases from V and 4 bases from J; bases unmatched to any gene: 12. The CDR3, as DNA: TGCGCCAGCAGCGCACAACTAGCGGTGGGGGGCACCGGGGAGCTGTTTTTT. It yields the protein CASSAQLAVGGTGELFF.